This TCR beta chain was recorded in a study of beta chain features in type 1 diabetes. This clone was observed a handful of times. The antigen remains undetermined. The investigators reverse transcribed all of the isolated RNA, so they sequenced expressed TCRB transcripts. Assay: immunoSEQ multiplex PCR; the TCRdb copy retains only in-frame clones and omits some. The table records over 200,000 clones, about a tenth of them present only once. Study findings and constraints: For Type 1 diabetes patients, all four CD4+ subsets carried TCRB CDR3s that were moderately but significantly shorter. When VDJ junctions were examined, type 1 diabetes patients showed fewer insertions and more deletions.

The CDR3 length is 11 residues. Trimming shortened V by 1 base and J by 9 bases, and 9 bases separated the two germline ends. Germline CDR1 DFQATT, CDR2 SNEGSKA (reference sequence). J is TRBJ1-1 and V is TRBV20-1; D is perhaps TRBD1 (6 bases). The TCR sequence derives from a man aged 25-40 years with type 1 diabetes. The specimen was naive CD4+ T cells from blood. The CDR3 sequence is CSARATGKAFF. The CDR3 DNA is TGCAGTGCTAGAGCGACAGGAAAAGCTTTCTTT.